Listed here are 15 T cell receptor beta chains from one sample, sequenced in a study of blood T cell repertoires in COVID-19. TCRdb's copy holds only in-frame clones and misses some; the assay was immunoSEQ multiplex PCR. This table holds hundreds of thousands of clones, approximately 86% found once. Sequencing input: peripheral blood. Receptors originate from a woman aged 70-85 years with COVID-19, enrolled during active disease.

The rearrangement joins TRBV27 to TRBJ2-5; 8 bases are shared with TRBD2. Germline CDR1 and CDR2: MNHEY and SMNVEV (reference sequence). This CDR3 region has 15 residues. With V trimmed by 5 bases and J by 5 bases, 10 bases remained unmatched. In nucleotides, the CDR3 is TGTGCCAGCAGTCCCCTGGGACTAGGAGGGGAGACCCAGTACTTC. Amino acids: CASSPLGLGGETQYF.

This chain connects TRBV7-2 to TRBJ2-1; 15 positions agree with TRBD2. The germline V gene encodes CDR1 SGHTA and CDR2 FQGNSA. The CDR3 has 16 amino acids. V gave up 3 bases and J gave up 9 bases; unmatched junction bases: 6. The CDR3 region is CASSFTGTSGGSEQFF. CDR3 nucleotide sequence: TGTGCCAGCAGCTTCACCGGGACTAGCGGGGGGTCTGAGCAGTTCTTC.

The chain employs TRBV2 and TRBJ2-1, with D maybe TRBD1 (5 bases). The V gene's germline CDR1 is SNHLY and CDR2 FYNNEI. V was clipped by 8 bases and J by 6 bases, with 17 bases between them. The CDR3 covers 14 residues. CDR3: CASLPATVGNEQFF. For the CDR3, the DNA is TGTGCCAGCCTGCCAGCGACAGTAGGCAATGAGCAGTTCTTC.

J is TRBJ2-5 and V is TRBV28, with 7 bases matching TRBD2. The V segment lost 5 bases and the J segment 3 bases; nucleotides outside the gene matches: 9. This CDR3 comprises 15 residues. Germline V gene sequence: CDR1 MDHEN, CDR2 SYDVKM. The CDR3 coding sequence is TGTGCCAGCAGTCCCATGGACGGGGGGAAAGAGACCCAGTACTTC. It codes for CASSPMDGGKETQYF. Based on the CDR3 plus reference TRBV28 and TRBJ2-5, the full variable domain is DVKVTQSSRYLVKRTGEKVFLECVQDMDHENMFWYRQDPGLGLRLIYFSYDVKMKEKGDIPEGYSVSREKKERFSLILESASTNQTSMYLCASSPMDGGKETQYFGPGTRLLVL.

V and J are TRBV5-8 and TRBJ2-7; 9 bases agree with TRBD1. This CDR3 region has 13 residues. Germline CDR1 reads SGHTS; CDR2 reads YDEGEE. With V trimmed by 4 bases and J by 6 bases, 5 bases remained unmatched. The CDR3 loop reads CASSRGQGLEQYF. DNA of the CDR3: TGTGCCAGCAGCCGGGGACAGGGACTCGAGCAGTACTTC. Based on the CDR3 plus reference TRBV5-8 and TRBJ2-7, the full variable domain is EAGVTQSPTHLIKTRGQQATLRCSPISGHTSVYWYQQALGLGLQFLLWYDEGEERNRGNFPPRFSGRQFPNYSSELNVNALELEDSALYLCASSRGQGLEQYFGPGTRLTVT.

The chain has TRBV5-1 and TRBJ1-5; tentatively, D is TRBD1 (5 bases). The CDR3 totals 13 residues. Germline V lookup: CDR1 SGHRS, CDR2 YFSETQ. Trimming took off 1 base at V and 10 bases at J, with 12 bases between the two ends. CDR3 nucleotide sequence: TGCGCCAGCAGCTTGAGGGGCGGGGAACCCCAGCATTTT. This gives the protein CASSLRGGEPQHF.

In its sample, this clone was seen a few times. The V call is TRBV4-1, the J call TRBJ2-2; no reliable D call. Germline-derived CDR1 and CDR2 are MGHRA and YSYEKL. The CDR3 runs to 18 residues. V was clipped by 0 bases and J by 5 bases, with 19 bases between them. The CDR3 region has the DNA TGCGCCAGCAGCCAAGATTCACGATTAGAGACACTGACCGGGGAGCTGTTTTTT. Translated, it gives CASSQDSRLETLTGELFF.

This clone was observed once. J is TRBJ2-2 and V is TRBV10-3; 8 bases are a match to TRBD1. Germline CDR1 ENHRY, CDR2 SYGVKD. CDR3 length equals 15 residues. V trimming: 3 bases; J trimming: 3 bases; junction bases outside the gene matches: 3. The CDR3: CAISDRGPDTGELFF. CDR3 bases: TGTGCCATCAGTGACAGGGGGCCCGACACCGGGGAGCTGTTTTTT.

This rearrangement joins TRBV7-2 to TRBJ2-7, with 13 bases aligning to TRBD2. V was clipped by 4 bases and J by 6 bases; unmatched bases: 12. From germline, CDR1 is SGHTA and CDR2 FQGNSA. This CDR3 is 17 amino acids long. In DNA, the CDR3 is TGTGCCAGCAGCTCCTCCATACTAGCGGGGGGGCTGGGCGAGCAGTACTTC. This encodes CASSSSILAGGLGEQYF.

V usage is TRBV30 and J usage is TRBJ2-3; no clear D. The V end was cut by 2 bases, the J end by 0 bases, with 9 bases between. Germline CDR1 is GTSNPN and CDR2 is SVGIG (reference sequence). The CDR3 runs to 14 residues. This CDR3 is CAWSRVVSTDTQYF. The DNA of the CDR3 is TGTGCCTGGAGTCGGGTTGTGAGCACAGATACGCAGTATTTT.

CDR3 loop: CASSRSTRGLIPGELFF. CDR3 nucleotide sequence: TGCGCCAGCAGCAGAAGTACCAGGGGTTTAATCCCCGGGGAGCTGTTTTTT. This chain connects TRBV5-1 to TRBJ2-2, with a tentative D call TRBD1 (6 bases). Germline V lookup: CDR1 SGHRS, CDR2 YFSETQ. Deletions cut 4 bases from V and 6 bases from J, with 22 bases between. The CDR3 loop spans 17 amino acids.

This clone was recorded once. The genes are TRBV4-1 and TRBJ1-2, with D maybe TRBD1 (6 bases). Germline V gene sequence: CDR1 MGHRA, CDR2 YSYEKL. The CDR3 contains 14 residues. V was trimmed by 1 base and J by 7 bases, leaving 13 bases between them. CDR3 DNA: TGCGCCAGCAGCCAAGTACCAGGGGTGGGTGGCTACACCTTC. It specifies CASSQVPGVGGYTF.

The chain carries TRBV9 and TRBJ2-1, with 9 bases that match TRBD1. The trim removed 0 bases at V and 7 bases at J, leaving 2 bases unmatched. Germline V gene lookup returns CDR1 SGDLS and CDR2 YYNGEE. This CDR3 spans 14 amino acids. This chain's CDR3 is CASSVDRGQNEQFF. The CDR3 DNA sequence: TGTGCCAGCAGCGTAGACAGGGGGCAAAATGAGCAGTTCTTC.

The chain carries TRBV7-2 and TRBJ2-3, with unresolved D. Trimming shortened V by 3 bases and J by 0 bases, and 10 bases separated the two germline ends. This CDR3 region has 15 residues. Germline CDR1 reads SGHTA; CDR2 reads FQGNSA. For the CDR3, the DNA is TGTGCCAGCAGCTTCAAGAGCTCTAGCACAGATACGCAGTATTTT. Translated, it gives CASSFKSSSTDTQYF.

The chain recombines TRBV24-1 with TRBJ2-6, with a weak D call TRBD1 (5 bases). This CDR3 has 16 amino acids. From germline, CDR1 is KGHDR and CDR2 SFDVKD. Trimming left V 4 bases short and J 4 bases short, with 13 bases between. The CDR3 DNA is TGTGCCACCAGTGAATCTACAGGCCTCGGGGCCAACGTCCTGACTTTC. This encodes CATSESTGLGANVLTF.